One and the same sample provided the 6 T cell receptor beta chains below, sequenced in a study of blood T cell repertoires in COVID-19 (dated by TCRdb to 2020 to 2022). The library was obtained by the immunoSEQ multiplex PCR assay. Held by TCRdb, this immuneACCESS table contains in-frame sequences only and omits some clones. Under half of the omission traces to an unresolved V gene where checked; the cause of the rest is unknown. Recorded for this sample are over 55,000 clones; over 70% of them occurred a single time. Over 4.5% of the sample comes from the top ten. Material: peripheral blood. These receptors were taken from a man between 50 and 59 years old with active COVID-19.

Note on this clone: The same CDR3 is also encoded by other DNA sequences in this sample. This chain links TRBV3-1 (or the pseudogene TRBV3-2) with TRBJ1-1, with D unresolved. The germline CDR1 and CDR2 sequences are LGHDT and YNNKEL (reference sequence). The CDR3 consists of 11 residues. V gave up 6 bases and J gave up 4 bases, with 6 bases separating them. CDR3 residues: CASRGGTEAFF. In DNA form, the CDR3 reads TGTGCCAGCAGAGGAGGCACTGAAGCTTTCTTT.

The gene calls are TRBV19 and TRBJ1-3, with D perhaps matching TRBD1 (5 bases). The CDR3 consists of 15 residues. In germline, CDR1 is LNHDA, CDR2 SQIVND (reference sequence). Between the trimmed V and J ends, which lost 5 bases and 0 bases, there was a span of 11 bases. CDR3 loop: CASSYDRDSGNTIYF. The CDR3 DNA follows: TGTGCCAGTAGTTACGACAGAGACTCTGGAAACACCATATATTTT.

A few counts support this clone. V and J are TRBV3-1 (or the pseudogene TRBV3-2) and TRBJ2-1; weak D call: TRBD2 (6 bases). The germline V gene has CDR1 LGHDT and CDR2 YNNKEL (reference sequence). This CDR3 has 13 residues. V lost 4 bases and J lost 5, with 9 bases in between. The chain's CDR3 is CASSPGLDNEQFF. CDR3 in DNA: TGTGCCAGCAGCCCGGGACTGGACAATGAGCAGTTCTTC.

This clone appeared once. The V and J genes are TRBV6-2 or TRBV6-3 and TRBJ2-1; 10 positions agree with TRBD2. J was trimmed by 7 bases and V by 4 bases; bases with no gene match: 7. CDR3 length equals 15 residues. The germline V gene encodes CDR1 MNHEY and CDR2 SVGEGT. Here the CDR3 reads CASSSPSGGGNEQFF. CDR3 sequence (DNA): TGTGCCAGCAGTTCCCCTAGCGGGGGAGGAAATGAGCAGTTCTTC.

This chain joins TRBV2 and TRBJ2-2, with 15 bases matching TRBD2. The CDR3 is 16 residues long. Germline CDR1 and CDR2: SNHLY and FYNNEI. Trimming removed 5 bases from V and 5 bases from J; junction bases left unmatched: 3. CDR3 region: CASSWTSGGATGELFF. The CDR3 nucleotides are TGTGCCAGCAGTTGGACTAGCGGGGGGGCTACCGGGGAGCTGTTTTTT.

V is TRBV29-1 and J is TRBJ2-5; D gene unclear. This CDR3 contains 15 residues. Trimming pared 4 bases from V and 1 base from J, leaving 16 bases between. Germline V gives CDR1 SQVTM, CDR2 ANQGSEA. The CDR3 sequence: CSVGHILLLQETQYF. DNA for the CDR3: TGCAGCGTTGGCCACATCCTCCTCCTCCAAGAGACCCAGTACTTC.